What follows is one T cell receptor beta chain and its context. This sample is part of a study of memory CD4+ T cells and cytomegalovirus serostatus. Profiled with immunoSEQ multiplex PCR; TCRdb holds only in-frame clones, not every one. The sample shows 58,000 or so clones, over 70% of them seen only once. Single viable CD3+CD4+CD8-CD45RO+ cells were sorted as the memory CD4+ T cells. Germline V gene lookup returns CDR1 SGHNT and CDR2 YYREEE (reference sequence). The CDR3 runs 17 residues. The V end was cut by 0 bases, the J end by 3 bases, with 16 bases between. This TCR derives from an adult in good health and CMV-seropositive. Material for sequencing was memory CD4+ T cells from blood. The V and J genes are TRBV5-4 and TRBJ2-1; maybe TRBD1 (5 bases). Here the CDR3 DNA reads TGTGCCAGCAGCTTGGGGGGCCCAGCCGCGGACTACAATGAGCAGTTCTTC. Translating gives CASSLGGPAADYNEQFF.